Listed here are 9 T cell receptor beta chains from one sample, sequenced in a study of control samples from healthy donors and cancer patients. Profiling relied on immunoSEQ multiplex PCR, and the TCRdb table lists in-frame clones only, not all of them. The data contain 140,000 or so clones, over 90% of them singletons. Sample: PBMCs. The receptors here all came from a man in his fifties or sixties with colorectal cancer.

The chain carries TRBV25-1 and TRBJ1-2; D gene uncertain. The CDR3 sequence is 12 residues long. Trimming removed 4 bases from V and 4 bases from J, with 7 bases in between. CDR1 is MGHDK and CDR2 is SYGVNS in the germline V gene. As DNA, the CDR3 is TGTGCCAGCAGTGCATACAGCTATGGCTACACCTTC. It specifies CASSAYSYGYTF.

The chain couples TRBV23-1 to TRBJ1-2, with D hard to call. TRBV23-1 is designated an ORF whose function remains uncertain. Trimming took 0 bases from V and 5 from J, leaving 10 bases between them. CDR3 size: 14 residues. In nucleotides, the CDR3 is TGCGCCAGCAGTCAATCCTTATTCACTTATGGCTACACCTTC. It specifies CASSQSLFTYGYTF.

The gene calls are TRBV14 and TRBJ1-1, with D possibly being TRBD1 (5 bases). Trimming removed 3 bases from V and 3 bases from J, with 11 bases in between. Germline-derived CDR1 and CDR2 are SGHDN and FVKESK. This CDR3 has 14 amino acids. CDR3 coding DNA: TGTGCCAGCAGCCAGGTCTCAGGGTACACTGAAGCTTTCTTT. Translation gives CASSQVSGYTEAFF.

The DNA of the CDR3 is TGCAGCGTTGGGACGCAAACCTACGAGCAGTACTTC. Amino acid sequence: CSVGTQTYEQYF. This chain uses TRBV29-1 with TRBJ2-7; D is ambiguous. The CDR3 covers 12 residues. Germline V gene sequence: CDR1 SQVTM, CDR2 ANQGSEA. V was shortened by 4 bases and J by 2 bases, with 9 bases between the two germline ends.

The chain recombines TRBV18 with TRBJ1-1, with a weak D call TRBD1 (5 bases). The germline V gene has CDR1 KGHSH and CDR2 LQKENI. Trimming cost V 6 bases and J 6 bases, with 14 bases left between them. The CDR3 spans 13 residues. In DNA form, the CDR3 reads TGTGCCAGCTCCCCCAGGGATGGGGCTGAAGCTTTCTTT. This translates into CASSPRDGAEAFF.

V is TRBV9 and J is TRBJ1-2; no clear D. Germline CDR1 and CDR2: SGDLS and YYNGEE. The CDR3 sequence is 14 residues long. Trimming took off 6 bases at V and 4 bases at J, with 16 bases between the two ends. The CDR3, as DNA: TGTGCCAGCACCTCTCTGGGAGTCACCTATGGCTACACCTTC. Protein sequence: CASTSLGVTYGYTF.

This clone appeared a few times. The chain carries TRBV19 and TRBJ1-1; D is unclear. V gave up 3 bases and J gave up 4 bases, with 9 bases separating them. This CDR3 is built from 13 residues. Germline loops: CDR1 LNHDA, CDR2 SQIVND (reference sequence). The CDR3 region has the DNA TGTGCCAGTAGTATGGCGAGCACCACTGAAGCTTTCTTT. This gives the protein CASSMASTTEAFF.

V usage is TRBV3-1 (or the pseudogene TRBV3-2) and J usage is TRBJ1-1, with a possible D match to TRBD1 (6 bases). Germline V gene data show CDR1 as LGHDT and CDR2 as YNNKEL (reference sequence). The ends were cut back, 3 bases at V and 4 bases at J, with 12 bases in the middle. CDR3 length: 14 amino acids. CDR3 sequence: CASSQGGRSTEAFF. The CDR3 DNA reads as TGTGCCAGCAGCCAGGGGGGGCGCAGCACTGAAGCTTTCTTT.

V is TRBV30 and J is TRBJ2-7; TRBD1 matches at 10 bases. The V gene's germline CDR1 is GTSNPN and CDR2 SVGIG (reference sequence). This CDR3 comprises 16 residues. Germline trimming cut 0 bases from V and 0 bases from J; bases unmatched to any gene: 5. The CDR3 loop reads CAWSVRGTGASYEQYF. DNA for the CDR3: TGTGCCTGGAGTGTAAGAGGGACAGGGGCCTCCTACGAGCAGTACTTC. Supplemented by reference TRBV30 and TRBJ2-7, the full variable domain reads SQTIHQWPATLVQPVGSPLSLECTVEGTSNPNLYWYRQAAGRGLQLLFYSVGIGQISSEVPQNLSASRPQDRQFILSSKKLLLSDSGFYLCAWSVRGTGASYEQYFGPGTRLTVT.